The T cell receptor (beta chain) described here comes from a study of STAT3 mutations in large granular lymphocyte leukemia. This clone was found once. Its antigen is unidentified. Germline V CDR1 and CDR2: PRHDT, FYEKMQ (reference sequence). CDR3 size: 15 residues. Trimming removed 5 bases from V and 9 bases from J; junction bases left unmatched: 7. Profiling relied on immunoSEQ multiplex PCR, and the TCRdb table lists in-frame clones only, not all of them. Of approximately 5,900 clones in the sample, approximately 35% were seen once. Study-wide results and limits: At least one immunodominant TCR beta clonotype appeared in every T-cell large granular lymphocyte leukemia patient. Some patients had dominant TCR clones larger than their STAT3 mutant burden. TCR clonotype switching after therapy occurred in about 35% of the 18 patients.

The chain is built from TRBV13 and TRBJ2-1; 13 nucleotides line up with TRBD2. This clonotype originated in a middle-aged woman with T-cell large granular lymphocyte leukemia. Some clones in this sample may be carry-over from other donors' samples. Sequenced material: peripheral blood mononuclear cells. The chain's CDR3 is CASSTGTSGIPEQFF. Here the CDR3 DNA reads TGTGCCAGCAGCACTGGGACTAGCGGGATACCTGAGCAGTTCTTC.